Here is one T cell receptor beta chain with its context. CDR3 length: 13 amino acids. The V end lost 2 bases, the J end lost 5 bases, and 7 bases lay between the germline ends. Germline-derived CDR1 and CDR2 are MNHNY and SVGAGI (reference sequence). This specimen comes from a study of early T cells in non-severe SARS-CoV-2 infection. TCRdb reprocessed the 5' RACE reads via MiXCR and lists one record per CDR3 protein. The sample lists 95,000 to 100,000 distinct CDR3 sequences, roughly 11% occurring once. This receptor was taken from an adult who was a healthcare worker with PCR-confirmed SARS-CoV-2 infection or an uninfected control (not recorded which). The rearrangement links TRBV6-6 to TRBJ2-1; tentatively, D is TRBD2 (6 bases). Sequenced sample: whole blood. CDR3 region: CASSYGGDNEQFF. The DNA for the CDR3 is TGTGCCAGCAGTTACGGAGGGGACAATGAGCAGTTCTTC.